The TCR beta chain under discussion was sequenced for a study of blood T cell repertoires in COVID-19. There are 13 residues in the CDR3. Germline CDR1 reads LGHDT; CDR2 reads YNNKEL (reference sequence). The germline V and J ends were trimmed by 0 bases and 10 bases, with 10 bases remaining between them. Under the authors' procedure: Amplification of reference gene primers was used by the study to estimate nucleated cell counts. This table comes from immunoSEQ multiplex PCR, and its TCRdb copy is limited to in-frame clones, with some not included. For V, J and clone size, that table is used; D and trimming come from the DNA. The sample includes about 200,000 clones, over 75% seen only once; the top ten take approximately 8.7%.

The gene calls are TRBV3-1 (or the pseudogene TRBV3-2) and TRBJ2-1; tentatively, D is TRBD1 (6 bases). The sample consisted of peripheral blood. This clonotype was sampled from a woman at least 80 years old with acute or convalescent COVID-19. The CDR3 nucleotides read TGTGCCAGCAGCCAAGAATGGGACACAGAGCAGTTCTTC. This encodes CASSQEWDTEQFF.